The entry below describes one T cell receptor beta chain. The target antigen is unknown. Germline V gives CDR1 SGHTA, CDR2 FQGNSA. Losses at the gene ends were 3 bases for V and 6 bases for J; bases not matched to a gene: 4. This CDR3 is 14 amino acids long. This entry is derived from a study of shared clonotypes between healthy human individuals. Whole-study context: Used for every donor were three CD4 naive, three CD4 memory, two CD8 naive and one CD8 memory plate.

The data were produced by immunoSEQ multiplex PCR, yet TCRdb's version contains in-frame clones alone and is incomplete. The sample records about 980,000 clones, over 60% being singletons. Researchers partitioned CD4+ cells into CD45RA+ naive and CD45RA-negative memory subsets. Study conclusions and caveats: Donor clonotype sharing was expected to depend on sequencing depth. Rarefaction showed sorted-subset sequencing was incomplete despite large depth.

This TCR was sampled from a man aged 18 to 30 in good health. Source material: memory CD4+ T cells sorted from blood. Specified subset: CD45RA-negative fraction. The gene calls are TRBV7-2 and TRBJ1-4; 7 bases line up with TRBD1. This CDR3 is CASSLTGRDEKLFF. The CDR3 DNA reads as TGTGCCAGCAGCTTGACAGGGAGGGATGAAAAACTGTTTTTT.